A selection of T cell receptor beta chains follows, all from one sample in a study of cytomegalovirus exposure and HLA in healthy donors. Sequencing used immunoSEQ multiplex PCR; TCRdb keeps in-frame clones, though not all of them. The data hold under 150,000 clones, with roughly four fifths observed a single time. Material: PBMCs. The source of these receptors is a woman in her 40s in good health and CMV-seropositive. The CDR3 runs from the conserved cysteine through the conserved F or W. Each record gives: CDR3 length, clone size, D gene, J gene, V gene, CDR3 protein, CDR3 DNA. A D gene is named only where the DNA matches it firmly. A row's size may be missing; if present it is once, few, many or a size class.

length: 13
size: .
D: TRBD1
J: TRBJ1-6
V: TRBV15
CDR3: CATTPTGASPLHF
DNA: TGTGCCACCACCCCGACAGGGGCATCACCCCTCCACTTT

length: 13
size: few
D: TRBD1
J: TRBJ1-1
V: TRBV5-4
CDR3: CASSFQGQGEAFF
DNA: TGTGCCAGCAGCTTTCAGGGACAGGGTGAAGCTTTCTTT

length: 15
size: .
D: TRBD1
J: TRBJ2-7
V: TRBV14
CDR3: CASSQTGGTTYEQYF
DNA: TGTGCCAGCAGCCAGACAGGGGGAACGACCTACGAGCAGTACTTC

length: 15
size: once
D: TRBD1
J: TRBJ1-5
V: TRBV19
CDR3: CASKRTGGSNQPQHF
DNA: TGTGCCAGCAAACGAACAGGGGGGAGCAATCAGCCCCAGCATTTT

length: 13
size: .
D: .
J: TRBJ1-1
V: TRBV5-1
CDR3: CASSAVGGAEAFF
DNA: TGCGCCAGCAGCGCCGTAGGGGGGGCTGAAGCTTTCTTT

length: 16
size: .
D: .
J: TRBJ2-2
V: TRBV7-3
CDR3: CASSSHRTSNTGELFF
DNA: TGTGCCAGCAGCTCACACAGAACCTCTAACACCGGGGAGCTGTTTTTT

length: 15
size: few
D: .
J: TRBJ2-6
V: TRBV7-8
CDR3: CASSSTGLGANVLTF
DNA: TGTGCCAGCAGCTCTACAGGATTGGGGGCCAACGTCCTGACTTTC

length: 15
size: .
D: TRBD1
J: TRBJ1-5
V: TRBV7-8
CDR3: CASSQDRPSNQPQHF
DNA: TGTGCCAGCAGCCAGGACAGGCCCAGCAATCAGCCCCAGCATTTT

length: 13
size: once
D: TRBD2
J: TRBJ2-7
V: TRBV11-3
CDR3: CASSFGLVNEQYF
DNA: TGTGCCAGCAGCTTCGGACTAGTTAACGAGCAGTACTTC

length: 13
size: .
D: TRBD1
J: TRBJ1-1
V: TRBV15
CDR3: CATEGQRNTEAFF
DNA: TGTGCCACCGAGGGACAGAGGAACACTGAAGCTTTCTTT

length: 12
size: .
D: .
J: TRBJ2-1
V: TRBV6-1
CDR3: CASTRGTTAWFF
DNA: TGTGCCAGCACCCGGGGGACCACCGCGTGGTTCTTC

length: 19
size: .
D: TRBD2
J: TRBJ2-7
V: TRBV7-2
CDR3: CASSPRNAGTSGIAYEQYF
DNA: TGTGCCAGCAGCCCCAGAAATGCCGGGACTAGCGGGATAGCCTACGAGCAGTACTTC

length: 14
size: .
D: .
J: TRBJ1-6
V: TRBV25-1
CDR3: CASSEFQDNSPLHF
DNA: TGTGCCAGCAGTGAGTTCCAGGATAATTCACCCCTCCACTTT

length: 15
size: .
D: TRBD1
J: TRBJ1-6
V: TRBV5-4
CDR3: CASSAQGALNSPLHF
DNA: TGTGCCAGCAGCGCACAGGGGGCTCTAAATTCACCCCTCCACTTT

length: 16
size: .
D: TRBD1
J: TRBJ2-7
V: TRBV2
CDR3: CASSEGNQGAMGEQYF
DNA: TGTGCCAGCAGTGAGGGAAACCAGGGGGCGATGGGCGAGCAGTACTTC

length: 11
size: few
D: .
J: TRBJ2-1
V: TRBV25-1
CDR3: CASSVQVRQFF
DNA: TGTGCCAGCAGTGTACAGGTTAGGCAGTTCTTC

length: 14
size: .
D: TRBD1
J: TRBJ1-1
V: TRBV10-3
CDR3: CASGQGALLTEAFF
DNA: TGTGCCTCAGGACAGGGGGCGTTATTGACTGAAGCTTTCTTT

length: 13
size: .
D: .
J: TRBJ1-5
V: TRBV19
CDR3: CASAAYSNQPQHF
DNA: TGTGCCAGTGCAGCGTATAGCAATCAGCCCCAGCATTTT

length: 13
size: .
D: .
J: TRBJ1-1
V: TRBV19
CDR3: CASSRTVNTEAFF
DNA: TGTGCCAGTAGTAGGACAGTGAACACTGAAGCTTTCTTT

length: 15
size: .
D: .
J: TRBJ2-2
V: TRBV7-9
CDR3: CASSFASSNTGELFF
DNA: TGTGCCAGCAGCTTCGCGTCATCGAACACCGGGGAGCTGTTTTTT

length: 14
size: once
D: .
J: TRBJ1-2
V: TRBV2
CDR3: CASSASGVNYGYTF
DNA: TGTGCCAGCAGTGCATCGGGGGTCAACTATGGCTACACCTTC

length: 14
size: .
D: .
J: TRBJ2-7
V: TRBV9
CDR3: CASSVGADSYGQYF
DNA: TGTGCCAGCAGCGTGGGGGCAGACTCCTACGGGCAGTACTTC

length: 20
size: .
D: TRBD1
J: TRBJ2-1
V: TRBV30
CDR3: CAWSRVKQGQQFSSYNEQFF
DNA: TGTGCCTGGAGTAGAGTGAAACAGGGACAGCAATTTAGCTCCTACAATGAGCAGTTCTTC

length: 16
size: .
D: TRBD2
J: TRBJ2-1
V: TRBV5-4
CDR3: CASSLGTSGAYNEQFF
DNA: TGTGCCAGCAGCTTAGGTACTAGCGGGGCCTACAATGAGCAGTTCTTC

length: 14
size: few
D: TRBD1
J: TRBJ2-7
V: TRBV6-5
CDR3: CASSDRDSHYEQYF
DNA: TGTGCCAGCAGTGACCGGGACAGCCACTACGAGCAGTACTTC

length: 15
size: .
D: .
J: TRBJ2-7
V: TRBV11-2
CDR3: CASSLPRQSSYEQYF
DNA: TGTGCCAGCAGCCTACCACGACAGAGCTCCTACGAGCAGTACTTC

length: 13
size: once
D: .
J: TRBJ1-2
V: TRBV5-6
CDR3: CASSLTENYGYTF
DNA: TGTGCCAGCAGCTTGACCGAGAACTATGGCTACACCTTC